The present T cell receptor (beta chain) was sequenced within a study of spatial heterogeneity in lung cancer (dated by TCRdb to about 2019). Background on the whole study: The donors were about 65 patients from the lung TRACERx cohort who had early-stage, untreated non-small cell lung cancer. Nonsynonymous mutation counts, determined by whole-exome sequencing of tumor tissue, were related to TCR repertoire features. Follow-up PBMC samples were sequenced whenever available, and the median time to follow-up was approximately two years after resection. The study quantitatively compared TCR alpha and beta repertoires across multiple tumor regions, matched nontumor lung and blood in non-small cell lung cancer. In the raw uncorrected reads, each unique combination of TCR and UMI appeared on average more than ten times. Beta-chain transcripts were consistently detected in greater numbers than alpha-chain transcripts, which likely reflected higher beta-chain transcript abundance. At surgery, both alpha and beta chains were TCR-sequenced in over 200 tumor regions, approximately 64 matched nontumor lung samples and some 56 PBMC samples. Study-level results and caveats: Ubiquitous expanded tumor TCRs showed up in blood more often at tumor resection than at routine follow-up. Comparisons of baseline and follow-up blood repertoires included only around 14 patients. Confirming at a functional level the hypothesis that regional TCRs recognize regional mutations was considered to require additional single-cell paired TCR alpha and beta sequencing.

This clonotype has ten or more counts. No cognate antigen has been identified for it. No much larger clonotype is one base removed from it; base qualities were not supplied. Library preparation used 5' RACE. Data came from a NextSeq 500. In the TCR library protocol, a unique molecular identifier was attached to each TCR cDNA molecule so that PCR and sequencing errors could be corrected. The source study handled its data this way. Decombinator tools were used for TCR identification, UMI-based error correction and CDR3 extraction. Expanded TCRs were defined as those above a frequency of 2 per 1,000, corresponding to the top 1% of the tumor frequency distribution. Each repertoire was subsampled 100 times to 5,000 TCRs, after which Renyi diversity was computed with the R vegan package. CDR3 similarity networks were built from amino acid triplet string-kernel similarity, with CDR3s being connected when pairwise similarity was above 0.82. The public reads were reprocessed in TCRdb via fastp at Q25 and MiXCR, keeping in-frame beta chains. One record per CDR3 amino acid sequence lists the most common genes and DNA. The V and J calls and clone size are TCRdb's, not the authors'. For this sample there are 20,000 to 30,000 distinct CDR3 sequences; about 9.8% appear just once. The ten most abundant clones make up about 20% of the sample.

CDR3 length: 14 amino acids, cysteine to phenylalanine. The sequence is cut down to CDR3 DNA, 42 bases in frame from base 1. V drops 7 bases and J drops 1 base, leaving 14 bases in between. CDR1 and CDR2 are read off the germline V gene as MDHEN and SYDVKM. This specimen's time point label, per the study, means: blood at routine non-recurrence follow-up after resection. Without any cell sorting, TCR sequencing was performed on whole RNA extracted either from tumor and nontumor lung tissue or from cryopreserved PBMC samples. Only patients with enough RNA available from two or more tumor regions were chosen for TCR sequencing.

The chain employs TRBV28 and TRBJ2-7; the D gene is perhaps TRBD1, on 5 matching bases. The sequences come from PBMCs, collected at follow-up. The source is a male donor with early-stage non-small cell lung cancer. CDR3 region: CASNWRQFSYEQYF. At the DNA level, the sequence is TGTGCCAGCAATTGGAGACAGTTTTCCTACGAGCAGTACTTC.